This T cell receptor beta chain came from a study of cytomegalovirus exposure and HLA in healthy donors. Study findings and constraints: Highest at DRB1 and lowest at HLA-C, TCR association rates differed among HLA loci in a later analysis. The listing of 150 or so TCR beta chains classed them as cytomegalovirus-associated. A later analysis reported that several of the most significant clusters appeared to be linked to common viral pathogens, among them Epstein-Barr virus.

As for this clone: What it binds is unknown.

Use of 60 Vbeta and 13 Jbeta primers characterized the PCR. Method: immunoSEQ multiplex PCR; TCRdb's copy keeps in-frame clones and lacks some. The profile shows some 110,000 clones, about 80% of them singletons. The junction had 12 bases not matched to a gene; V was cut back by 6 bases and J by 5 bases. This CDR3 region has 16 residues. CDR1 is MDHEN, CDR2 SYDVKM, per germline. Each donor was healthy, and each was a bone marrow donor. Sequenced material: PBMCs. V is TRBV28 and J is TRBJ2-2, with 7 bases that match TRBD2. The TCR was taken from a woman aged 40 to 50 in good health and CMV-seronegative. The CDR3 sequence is CASRGGDGAITGELFF. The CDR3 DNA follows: TGTGCCAGCAGGGGGGGGGACGGGGCGATTACCGGGGAGCTGTTTTTT. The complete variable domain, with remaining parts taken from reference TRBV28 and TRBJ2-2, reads DVKVTQSSRYLVKRTGEKVFLECVQDMDHENMFWYRQDPGLGLRLIYFSYDVKMKEKGDIPEGYSVSREKKERFSLILESASTNQTSMYLCASRGGDGAITGELFFGEGSRLTVL.